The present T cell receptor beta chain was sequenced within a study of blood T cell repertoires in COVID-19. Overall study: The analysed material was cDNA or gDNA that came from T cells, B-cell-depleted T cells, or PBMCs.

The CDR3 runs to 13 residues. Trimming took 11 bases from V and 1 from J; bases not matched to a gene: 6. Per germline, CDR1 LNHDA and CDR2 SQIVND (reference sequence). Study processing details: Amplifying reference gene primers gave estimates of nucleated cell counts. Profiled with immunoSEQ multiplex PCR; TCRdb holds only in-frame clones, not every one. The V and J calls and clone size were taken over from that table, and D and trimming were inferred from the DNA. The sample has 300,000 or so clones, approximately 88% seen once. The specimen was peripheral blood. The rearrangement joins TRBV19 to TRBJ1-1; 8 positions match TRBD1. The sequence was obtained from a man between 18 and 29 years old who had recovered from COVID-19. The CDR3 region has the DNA TGTGCCGCGAGCGGACAGGGGAACACTGAAGCTTTCTTT. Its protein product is CAASGQGNTEAFF.